Below, 5 T cell receptor beta chains from the same sample are listed, as sequenced in a study of identical twins. Via MiXCR, TCRdb re-called the 5' RACE reads, giving one row per CDR3 protein. The repertoire holds under 1 million distinct CDR3 sequences, with 9% to 15% as singletons. The same specimen was also included in a second study, on yellow fever vaccine responses in identical twins.

The sequenced material came from PBMCs. All receptors derive from a woman between 18 and 30 years old in good health.

This clonotype was detected many times. V usage is TRBV5-1 and J usage is TRBJ2-1; TRBD1 agrees at 10 bases. The trim removed 2 bases at V and 8 bases at J, leaving 10 bases unmatched. CDR3 length equals 16 residues. CDR1 is SGHRS, CDR2 YFSETQ, per germline. The CDR3 spells CASSLLPGQGPHEQFF. The CDR3 DNA reads TGCGCCAGCAGCTTACTCCCGGGACAGGGGCCCCATGAGCAGTTCTTC.

This clonotype occurred many times. The genes are TRBV18 and TRBJ2-3; D possibly uses TRBD1 or TRBD2 (5 bases each). Trimming cost V 3 bases and J 1 base, with 11 bases left between them. The CDR3 consists of 15 residues. Germline V CDR1 and CDR2: KGHSH, LQKENI. CDR3 protein: CASSPGVLGTDTQYF. The CDR3 nucleotides are TGTGCCAGCTCACCGGGGGTTTTGGGCACAGATACGCAGTATTTT.

The chain couples TRBV3-1 to TRBJ2-3; tentative D call: TRBD1 (6 bases). CDR3 size: 15 residues. The germline gives CDR1 LGHDT, CDR2 YNNKEL (reference sequence). V lost 2 bases to trimming and J lost 4 bases, with 13 bases between them. CDR3 protein: CASSQRQAGPDTQYF. Here the CDR3 DNA reads TGTGCCAGCAGCCAAAGACAGGCGGGTCCAGATACGCAGTATTTT.

The chain couples TRBV28 to TRBJ2-7; the D gene is possibly TRBD2 (6 bases). Trimming pared 3 bases from V and 3 bases from J, leaving 12 bases between. The CDR3 consists of 14 residues. The germline V gene encodes CDR1 MDHEN and CDR2 SYDVKM. DNA of the CDR3: TGTGCCAGCAGTTTTGGGGAGACTAGCTACGAGCAGTACGTC. Its translation: CASSFGETSYEQYV.

About this clonotype: Just one base apart from a much larger clone, this may be a read error. The rearrangement joins TRBV28 to TRBJ2-4; tentatively, D is TRBD1 or TRBD2 (5 bases each). Germline V gene lookup returns CDR1 MDHEN and CDR2 SYDVKM. The CDR3 has 13 amino acids. The CDR3 DNA reads as TGTGCCAGCAGTTATCCCCGAGGGGCCATTCAGAACTTC. This codes for CASSYPRGAIQNF.